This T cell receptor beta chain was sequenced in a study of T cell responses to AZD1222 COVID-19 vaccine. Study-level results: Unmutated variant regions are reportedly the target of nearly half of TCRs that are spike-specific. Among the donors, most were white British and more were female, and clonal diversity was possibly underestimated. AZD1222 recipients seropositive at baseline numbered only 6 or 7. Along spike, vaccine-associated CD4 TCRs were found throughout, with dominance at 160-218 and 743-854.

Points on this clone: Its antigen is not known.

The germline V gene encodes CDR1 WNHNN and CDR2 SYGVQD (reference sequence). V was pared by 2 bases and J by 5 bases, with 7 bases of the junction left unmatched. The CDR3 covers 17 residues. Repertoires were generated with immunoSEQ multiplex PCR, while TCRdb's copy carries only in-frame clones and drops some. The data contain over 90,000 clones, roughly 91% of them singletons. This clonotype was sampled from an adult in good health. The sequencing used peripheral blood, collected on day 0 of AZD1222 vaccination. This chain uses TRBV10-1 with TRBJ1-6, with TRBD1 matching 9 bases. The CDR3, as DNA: TGCGCCAGCAGTGAGGACAGGGGGGCTCCCGATAATTCACCCCTCCACTTT. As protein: CASSEDRGAPDNSPLHF.